This TCR beta chain derives from a study of molecular identifiers for immune sequencing clone quantification (dated by TCRdb to 2017 to 2018). About the study as a whole: For a replicate experiment, RNA from about 20,000 or 100,000 naive CD8 T cells was divided into five aliquots, of which four were sequenced. This methods study used CD8 T cells to benchmark TCR RNA copy counting and molecular-identifier clustering-based TCR repertoire sequencing (MIDCIRS).

The library was prepared using PCR. The run used a NextSeq 500. Bulk TCR libraries were made following a previously described method, with the TCR primers given in Table S5. Total RNA was purified with the Qiagen AllPrep DNA/RNA kit. Before any analysis, reads coming from multiple sequencing runs of the same library were combined into one pool. The authors' analysis ran thus. Only reads with exact TCR constant sequence were kept, trimmed to 150 nt, and grouped by their 12-nt molecular barcodes. Reads in each barcode group were sub-clustered using a 15% Levenshtein threshold, and a quality-weighted consensus sequence was built for each RNA molecule. Non-functional sequences were discarded, and so were lower-count sequences lying one edit away from another sequence. Based on a fit of two negative binomial distributions, barcode sub-clusters having less than 20% of the maximum read count were discarded. TCRdb reworked the public reads: Q25 trimming with fastp, MiXCR clone assembly, productive beta chains retained. CDR3 protein sequences are deduplicated, and each keeps its most common genes and DNA. These V and J calls originate from TCRdb's pipeline instead of the authors' own analysis. A total of around 94,000 distinct CDR3 sequences appear in this sample, 35% of them only once. The ten most abundant clones make up 9% to 10% of the sample.

V and J are truncated by 2 bases and 4 bases respectively, leaving an intervening sequence of 14 bases. CDR1 and CDR2 are drawn from the germline V gene: MGHRA, YSYEKL. The CDR3 measures 16 amino acids from cysteine to phenylalanine. Kept here is only the CDR3 DNA, which spans 48 bases and is read in frame from base 1. What the authors observed across the whole study: The naive libraries included spiked-in Jurkat TCR RNA (approximately 11 copies' worth), and this RNA is not part of the donor repertoire. Identical TCR molecules sharing a barcode could cause highly expanded clone sizes to be underestimated. About three recovered TCR RNA copies per cell were obtained by modeling, versus about ten by digital PCR, implying a capture efficiency of 30% to 35%. When barcode sub-clustering was not used, chimeric consensus sequences inflated TCR diversity, with chimeras reaching as high as 47%. Spiked-in Jurkat TCR RNA equivalent to a single cell was reported to be detectable even among approximately 1 million naive CD8 T cells. In CMV-specific effector cells, clones with more than 20 RNA copies contained over 98% of molecules, whereas in naive cells such clones contained under 1% of molecules.

Naive CD8 T cell libraries were made from roughly 21,000 to 960,000 sorted cells using 10%, 30% or 50% of purified RNA. Naive CD8 T cells, defined as CD8+CD4-CCR7+CD45RA+, were FACS-sorted into RLT Plus buffer on a BD FACSAria II. To test detection sensitivity, Jurkat RNA equal to 9 to 10 TCR copies was added to samples of about 19,000-1,100,000 naive CD8 T cells. CD8 T cells were enriched using RosetteSep CD8+ T Cell Enrichment Cocktail and Ficoll-Paque, and the enriched cells then underwent ACK red cell lysis. As concerns this clonotype: What antigen it recognizes has not been identified. No clone much larger than this one lies a single base away; base qualities are absent.

Sequencing was done on a sample of naive CD8+ T cells from blood, with Jurkat cell RNA spiked in. The cell subset or site label, as the study defines it: FACS-sorted CD8+CD4-CCR7+CD45RA+ naive T cells. In this chain, TRBV4-1 is recombined with TRBJ1-4, and perhaps TRBD1 as D gene, on 5 matching bases. The source of this sequence is a human donor in good health. Some libraries in this study had Jurkat cell RNA spiked in. The DNA sequence is as follows: TGCGCCAGCAGCCAACTAGGACGCGGGGGTAATGAAAAACTGTTTTTT. This encodes CASSQLGRGGNEKLFF.